Given below is one TCR beta chain in context. Its cognate antigen has yet to be identified. Per-nucleotide qualities are absent, and no much larger clonotype sits a single base away. For TCR beta library preparation, around 2 micrograms of genomic DNA were isolated from cryopreserved PBMCs. High-throughput TCR beta sequencing was performed on longitudinal blood samples from CLL patients receiving ibrutinib monotherapy. The patients took part in an open-label, single-center phase 2 trial of ibrutinib monotherapy. This sample was taken from a study of cytotoxic CD8 clonotypes in ibrutinib-treated CLL (dated by TCRdb to the early 2020s). Study-level background: The cohort was composed of some ten relapsed/refractory and fewer than 16 treatment-naive patients; IGHV unmutated status was identified in some 17 patients. Responses were partial in roughly 24 patients and complete in 2; after median approximately 69 months follow-up, about 15 stayed in remission and roughly twelve progressed. The response samples were drawn at a median of 12 months into treatment, with a range of roughly 6 to 40 months. Samples averaged roughly 280,000 productive templates and approximately 100,000 productive rearrangements. Of the approximately 87 people in the trial, about two dozen had longitudinal samples available. Cryopreserved peripheral blood mononuclear cells were obtained before treatment, at response, and at either sustained remission or disease progression. Overall study outcomes, separate from this receptor: Baseline clonality was found to be higher than that of age-matched healthy donors and was strongly correlated with circulating CD8+ T-cell counts. Sustained-remission and progressing patients did not have matched sampling times, and lymph node repertoires were not examined. Public clonotypes were rare and either contracted or stayed stable during treatment, and the rise in clonality at ibrutinib response reflected the expansion of private clonotypes. At ibrutinib response clonality went up, during sustained remission it held steady, and at progression it dropped back toward baseline.

Its CDR3 holds 14 amino acids, cysteine through phenylalanine. CDR3 DNA is the only sequence kept; it has 42 bases, read in frame from the first base. Trimming leaves V shorter by 5 bases and J shorter by 1 base, with the junction holding 3 bases beyond the gene matches. CDR1 and CDR2 were assigned from the germline V gene as MNHNS and SASEGT. A MiSeq instrument was used for deep resolution sequencing, which targeted depths ranging from 1 in 1 million up to 1 in 200,000 T cells, with coverage averaging 10x for each clonotype. The immunoSEQ hsTCRB Kit was used to generate the TCR beta libraries. Per the original workflow: ImmunoSEQ Data Assistant and ImmunoSEQ Analyzer were used for data analysis, and V, D and J genes were assigned according to IMGT definitions. Clonality, which ranges from 0 to 1, was calculated as one minus the normalized Shannon entropy of productive rearrangement frequencies. Public clonotype analysis was restricted to overrepresented clonotypes comprising at least 0.05% of each patient's repertoire. Around 13 age-matched healthy donor repertoires from immuneACCESS were used as controls for clonality. TCRdb took over this immuneACCESS table, retaining in-frame rearrangements with V and J assigned. Such tables are incomplete; in checked studies, under half of the missing clones stem from an unresolved V gene, and the remainder is unexplained. Clonal size and the V and J genes are those of that table, whereas D and trimming came from the DNA. A total of 26,000 or so clones appear in this sample, 62% of them only once. Around 15% of the sample rests with the top ten.

Rearrangement joined TRBV6-1 to TRBJ2-7; a stretch of 9 junction bases matches TRBD1. The clonotype was recovered from a human donor with chronic lymphocytic leukemia. The sample here was PBMCs, taken before ibrutinib treatment. The CDR3 corresponds to CASSRQGGSYEQYF. The bases are TGTGCCAGCAGTCGACAGGGGGGGTCCTACGAGCAGTACTTC.